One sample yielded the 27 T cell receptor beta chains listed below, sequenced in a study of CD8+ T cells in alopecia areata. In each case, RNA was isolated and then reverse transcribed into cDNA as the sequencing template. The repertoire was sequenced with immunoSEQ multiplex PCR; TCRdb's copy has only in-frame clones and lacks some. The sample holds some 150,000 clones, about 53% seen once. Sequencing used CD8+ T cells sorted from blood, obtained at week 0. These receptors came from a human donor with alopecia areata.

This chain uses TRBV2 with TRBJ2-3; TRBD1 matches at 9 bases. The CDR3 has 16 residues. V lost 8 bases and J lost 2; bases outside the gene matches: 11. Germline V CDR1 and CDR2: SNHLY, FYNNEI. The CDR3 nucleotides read TGTGCCAGCGGCGGGGGACAGGGACTAACCACAGATACGCAGTATTTT. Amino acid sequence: CASGGGQGLTTDTQYF.

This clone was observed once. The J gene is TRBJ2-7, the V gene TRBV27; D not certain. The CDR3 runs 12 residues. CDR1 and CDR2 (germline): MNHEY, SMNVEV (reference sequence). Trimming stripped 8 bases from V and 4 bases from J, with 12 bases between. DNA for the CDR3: TGTGCCAGCCGATCCGGTCGATACGAGCAGTACTTC. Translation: CASRSGRYEQYF.

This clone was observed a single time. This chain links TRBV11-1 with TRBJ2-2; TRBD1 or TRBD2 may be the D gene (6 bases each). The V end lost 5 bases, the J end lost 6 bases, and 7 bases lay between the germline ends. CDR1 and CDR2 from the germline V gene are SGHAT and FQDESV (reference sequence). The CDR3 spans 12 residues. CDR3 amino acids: CASSRGPGELFF. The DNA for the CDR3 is TGTGCCAGCAGCCGGGGGCCCGGGGAGCTGTTTTTT.

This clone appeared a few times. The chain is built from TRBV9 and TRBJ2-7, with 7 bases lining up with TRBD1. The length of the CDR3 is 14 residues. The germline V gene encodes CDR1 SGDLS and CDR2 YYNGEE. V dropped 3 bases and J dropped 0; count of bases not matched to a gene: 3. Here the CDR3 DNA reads TGTGCCAGCAGCGAAACAGGGGCCTCCTACGAGCAGTACTTC. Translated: CASSETGASYEQYF.

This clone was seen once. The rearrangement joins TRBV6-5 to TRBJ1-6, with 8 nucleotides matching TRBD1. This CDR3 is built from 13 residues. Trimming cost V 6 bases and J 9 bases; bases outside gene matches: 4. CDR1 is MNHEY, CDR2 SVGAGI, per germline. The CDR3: CASSPGQGSPLHF. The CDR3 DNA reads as TGTGCCAGCAGCCCCGGACAGGGTTCACCCCTCCACTTT.

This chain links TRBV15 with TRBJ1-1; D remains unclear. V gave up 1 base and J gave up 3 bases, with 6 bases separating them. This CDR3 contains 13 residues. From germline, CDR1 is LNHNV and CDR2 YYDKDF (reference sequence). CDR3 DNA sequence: TGTGCCACCAGCAGAGGAGCGGACACTGAAGCTTTCTTT. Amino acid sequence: CATSRGADTEAFF.

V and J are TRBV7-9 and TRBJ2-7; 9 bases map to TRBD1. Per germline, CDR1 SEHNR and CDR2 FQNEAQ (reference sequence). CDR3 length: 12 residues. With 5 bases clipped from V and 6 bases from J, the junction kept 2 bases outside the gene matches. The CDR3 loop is CASSQTGGEQYF. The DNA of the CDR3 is TGTGCCAGCAGCCAGACAGGGGGCGAGCAGTACTTC.

The CDR3 DNA reads TGCGCCAGCAGCCCCCGGGGAGGGCTGGGCACTGAAGCTTTCTTT. As protein: CASSPRGGLGTEAFF. The V gene is TRBV4-3, the J gene TRBJ1-1; D gene ambiguous. Trimming removed 4 bases at V and 4 bases at J, with 16 bases between. The CDR3 length is 15 residues. The germline V gene encodes CDR1 LGHNA and CDR2 YSLEER.

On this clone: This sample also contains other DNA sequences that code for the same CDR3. The CDR3 nucleotides are TGCGCCAGCAGCCAAGACAGGGATAGCAATCAGCCCCAGCATTTT. Its translation is CASSQDRDSNQPQHF. The chain employs TRBV4-3 and TRBJ1-5; TRBD1 might be the D (5 bases). Trimming pared 0 bases from V and 0 bases from J, leaving 6 bases between. Germline assignment: CDR1 LGHNA and CDR2 YSLEER. The CDR3 consists of 15 residues.

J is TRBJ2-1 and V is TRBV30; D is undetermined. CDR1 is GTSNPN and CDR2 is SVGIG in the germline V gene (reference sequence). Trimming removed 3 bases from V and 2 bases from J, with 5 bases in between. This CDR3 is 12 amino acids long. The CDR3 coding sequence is TGTGCCTGGAGCCGGACCTACAATGAGCAGTTCTTC. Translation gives CAWSRTYNEQFF.

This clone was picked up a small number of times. CDR3 amino acids: CSARTGYEQYF. The CDR3 DNA reads TGCAGCGCGAGGACGGGGTACGAGCAGTACTTC. The V and J genes are TRBV29-1 and TRBJ2-7; TRBD2 might be the D (5 bases). This CDR3 is built from 11 residues. Trimming cost V 7 bases and J 4 bases, with 11 bases left between them. CDR1 is SQVTM and CDR2 is ANQGSEA in the germline V gene.

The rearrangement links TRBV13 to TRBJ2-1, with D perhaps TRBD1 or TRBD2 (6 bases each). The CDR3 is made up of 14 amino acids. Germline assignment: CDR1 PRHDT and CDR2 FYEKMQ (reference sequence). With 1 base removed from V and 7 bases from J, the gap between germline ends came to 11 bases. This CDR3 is CASSLAPGANEQFF. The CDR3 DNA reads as TGTGCCAGCAGCTTAGCTCCGGGGGCAAATGAGCAGTTCTTC.

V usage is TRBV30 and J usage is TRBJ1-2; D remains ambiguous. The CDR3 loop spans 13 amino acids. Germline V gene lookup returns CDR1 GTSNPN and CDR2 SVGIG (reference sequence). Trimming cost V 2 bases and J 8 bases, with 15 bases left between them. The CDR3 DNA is TGTGCCTGGAGTTCGACATCCACTGGGGGCTACACCTTC. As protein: CAWSSTSTGGYTF.

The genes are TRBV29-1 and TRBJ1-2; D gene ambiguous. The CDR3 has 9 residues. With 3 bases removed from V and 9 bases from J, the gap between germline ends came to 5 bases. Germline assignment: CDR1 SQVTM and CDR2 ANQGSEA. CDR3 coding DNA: TGCAGCGTTGACGACAGCTACACCTTC. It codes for CSVDDSYTF.

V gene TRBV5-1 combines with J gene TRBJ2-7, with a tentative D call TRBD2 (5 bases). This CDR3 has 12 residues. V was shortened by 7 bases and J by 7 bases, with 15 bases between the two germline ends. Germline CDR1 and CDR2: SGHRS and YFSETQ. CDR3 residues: CASGKEGWEQYF. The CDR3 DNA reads TGCGCCAGCGGAAAAGAGGGATGGGAGCAGTACTTC. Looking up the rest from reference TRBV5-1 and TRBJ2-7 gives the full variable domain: KAGVTQTPRYLIKTRGQQVTLSCSPISGHRSVSWYQQTPGQGLQFLFEYFSETQRNKGNFPGRFSGRQFSNSRSEMNVSTLELGDSALYLCASGKEGWEQYFGPGTRLTVT.

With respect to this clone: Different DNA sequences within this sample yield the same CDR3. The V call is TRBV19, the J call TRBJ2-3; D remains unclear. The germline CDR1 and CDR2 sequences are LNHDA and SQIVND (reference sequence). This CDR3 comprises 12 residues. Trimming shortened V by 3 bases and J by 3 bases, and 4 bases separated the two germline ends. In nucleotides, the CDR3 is TGTGCCAGTAGTATGGGGACAGATACGCAGTATTTT. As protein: CASSMGTDTQYF.

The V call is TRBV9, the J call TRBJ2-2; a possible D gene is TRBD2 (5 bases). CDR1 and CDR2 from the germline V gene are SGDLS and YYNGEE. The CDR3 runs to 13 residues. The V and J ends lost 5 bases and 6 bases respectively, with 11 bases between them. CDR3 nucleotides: TGTGCCAGCAGACCCGTCGGGGCCGGGGAGCTGTTTTTT. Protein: CASRPVGAGELFF. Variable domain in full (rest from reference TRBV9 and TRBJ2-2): DSGVTQTPKHLITATGQRVTLRCSPRSGDLSVYWYQQSLDQGLQFLIQYYNGEERAKGNILERFSAQQFPDLHSELNLSSLELGDSALYFCASRPVGAGELFFGEGSRLTVL.

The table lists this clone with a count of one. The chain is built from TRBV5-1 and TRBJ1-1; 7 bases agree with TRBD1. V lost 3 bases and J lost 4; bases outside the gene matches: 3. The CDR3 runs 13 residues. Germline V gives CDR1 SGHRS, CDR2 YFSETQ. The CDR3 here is CASSSTGTTEAFF. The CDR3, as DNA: TGCGCCAGCAGCTCGACAGGGACCACTGAAGCTTTCTTT.

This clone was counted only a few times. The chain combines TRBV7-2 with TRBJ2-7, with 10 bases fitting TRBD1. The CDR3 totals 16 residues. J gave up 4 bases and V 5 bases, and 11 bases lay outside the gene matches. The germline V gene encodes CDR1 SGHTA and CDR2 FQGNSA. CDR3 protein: CASSHAPGQGWYEQYF. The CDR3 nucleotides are TGTGCCAGCAGCCACGCACCGGGACAGGGGTGGTACGAGCAGTACTTC. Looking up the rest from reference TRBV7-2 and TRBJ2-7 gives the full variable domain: GAGVSQSPSNKVTEKGKDVELRCDPISGHTALYWYRQSLGQGLEFLIYFQGNSAPDKSGLPSDRFSAERTGGSVSTLTIQRTQQEDSAVYLCASSHAPGQGWYEQYFGPGTRLTVT.

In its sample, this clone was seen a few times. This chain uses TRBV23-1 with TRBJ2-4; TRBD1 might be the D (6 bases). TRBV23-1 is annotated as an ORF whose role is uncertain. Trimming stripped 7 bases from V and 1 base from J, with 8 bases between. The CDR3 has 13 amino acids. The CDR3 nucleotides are TGCGCCAGCACGAGGGGGGCCAAAAACATTCAGTACTTC. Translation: CASTRGAKNIQYF.

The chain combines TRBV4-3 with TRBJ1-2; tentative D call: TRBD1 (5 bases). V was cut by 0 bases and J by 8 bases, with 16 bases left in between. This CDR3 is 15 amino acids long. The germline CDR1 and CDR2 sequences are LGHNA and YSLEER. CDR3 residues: CASSQDSGTRIGYTF. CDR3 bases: TGCGCCAGCAGCCAAGACTCCGGGACCAGAATCGGCTACACCTTC.

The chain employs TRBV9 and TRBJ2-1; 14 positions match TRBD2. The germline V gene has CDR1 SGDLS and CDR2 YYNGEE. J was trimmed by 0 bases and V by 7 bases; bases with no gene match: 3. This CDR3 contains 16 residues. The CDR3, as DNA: TGTGCCAGCGGGACTAGCGGGGGCAGCTCCTACAATGAGCAGTTCTTC. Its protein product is CASGTSGGSSYNEQFF.

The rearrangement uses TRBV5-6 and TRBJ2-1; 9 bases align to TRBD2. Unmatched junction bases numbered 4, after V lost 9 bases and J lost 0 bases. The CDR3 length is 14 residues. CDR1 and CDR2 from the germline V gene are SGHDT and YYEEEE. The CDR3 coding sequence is TGTGCCACAGCGGGGGGTAGCTCCTACAATGAGCAGTTCTTC. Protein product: CATAGGSSYNEQFF. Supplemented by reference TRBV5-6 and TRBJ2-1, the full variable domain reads DAGVTQSPTHLIKTRGQQVTLRCSPKSGHDTVSWYQQALGQGPQFIFQYYEEEERQRGNFPDRFSGHQFPNYSSELNVNALLLGDSALYLCATAGGSSYNEQFFGPGTRLTVL.

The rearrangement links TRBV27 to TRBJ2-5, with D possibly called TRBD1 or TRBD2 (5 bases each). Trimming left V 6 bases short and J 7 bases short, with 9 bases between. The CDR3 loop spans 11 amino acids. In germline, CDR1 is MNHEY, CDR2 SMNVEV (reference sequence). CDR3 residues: CASSLGGTQYF. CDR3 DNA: TGTGCCAGCAGCCTTGGGGGGACCCAGTACTTC.

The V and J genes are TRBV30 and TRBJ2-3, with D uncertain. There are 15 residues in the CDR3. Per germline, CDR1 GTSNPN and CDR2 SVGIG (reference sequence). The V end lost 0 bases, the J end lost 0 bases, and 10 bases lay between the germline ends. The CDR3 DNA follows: TGTGCCTGGAGTGTCGGCAGCACTAGCACAGATACGCAGTATTTT. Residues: CAWSVGSTSTDTQYF. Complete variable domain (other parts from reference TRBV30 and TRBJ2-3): SQTIHQWPATLVQPVGSPLSLECTVEGTSNPNLYWYRQAAGRGLQLLFYSVGIGQISSEVPQNLSASRPQDRQFILSSKKLLLSDSGFYLCAWSVGSTSTDTQYFGPGTRLTVL.

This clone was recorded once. The CDR3 sequence is CSVEVPRSMAGANYGYTF. The CDR3 DNA reads as TGCAGCGTTGAAGTTCCACGATCGATGGCAGGGGCTAACTATGGCTACACCTTC. This rearrangement joins TRBV29-1 to TRBJ1-2; D perhaps matches TRBD1 (6 bases). This CDR3 has 18 residues. Between the trimmed V and J ends, which lost 1 base and 0 bases, there was a span of 21 bases. CDR1 and CDR2 from the germline V gene are SQVTM and ANQGSEA.

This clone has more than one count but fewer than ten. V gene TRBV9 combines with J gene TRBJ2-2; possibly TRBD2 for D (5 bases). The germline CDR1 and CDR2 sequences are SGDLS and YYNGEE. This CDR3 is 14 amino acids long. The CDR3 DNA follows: TGTGCATCAAGCAGCGGTAGTGTCACCGGGGAGCTGTTTTTT. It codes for CASSSGSVTGELFF.